The sequence of this TCR beta chain was determined in a study of identical twins. A template switching step contributed a universal primer site, while unique molecular identifiers were present in the cDNA. TCRdb reanalysed the 5' RACE reads using MiXCR and keeps one entry per CDR3 protein. The profile shows 650,000 to 800,000 distinct CDR3 sequences, 8.6% of them singletons. V was clipped by 1 base and J by 4 bases, with 11 bases between them. Germline-derived CDR1 and CDR2 are SEHNR and FQNEAQ (reference sequence). This CDR3 has 15 residues. The sample was also reused in another study, on yellow fever vaccine responses in identical twins.

This TCR was recovered from a woman aged 18 to 35 in good health. Material: PBMCs. The J gene is TRBJ2-1, the V gene TRBV7-9; D is undetermined. The CDR3 sequence: CASSLGVLGYNEQFF. In DNA form, the CDR3 reads TGTGCCAGCAGCTTAGGGGTACTGGGTTACAATGAGCAGTTCTTC.